The T cell receptor beta chain described here comes from a study of blood T cell repertoires in COVID-19. Participants came from about 24 US areas, aged about 18 to 100 years. Membership in each cohort depended on participant-reported clinical history. Produced via immunoSEQ multiplex PCR; TCRdb's table is partial and in-frame only. Of a few hundred thousand clones listed, 83% are singletons. The table lists this clone with a count of one. The sequence came from a woman in her forties or fifties who had recovered from COVID-19. What was sequenced was PBMCs or T cells enriched from blood (not recorded which).

For the CDR3, the DNA is TGTGCCAGCAGTCCTGTGAGTTATGGCTACACCTTC. Translation: CASSPVSYGYTF. The gene calls are TRBV7-9 and TRBJ1-2, with D unresolved. The CDR3 has 12 amino acids. Germline V gives CDR1 SEHNR, CDR2 FQNEAQ (reference sequence). The V end lost 6 bases, the J end lost 5 bases, and 10 bases lay between the germline ends.